This TCR beta chain was sequenced in a study of blood T cell repertoires in COVID-19. This clone showed up just once. Some clones are missing from TCRdb's copy, which holds only in-frame ones; the method was immunoSEQ multiplex PCR. This table has 290,000 or so clones, around 90% appearing once. CDR3 length: 16 residues. Germline values: CDR1 MGHRA, CDR2 YSYEKL. The germline V and J ends were trimmed by 0 bases and 3 bases, with 12 bases remaining between them. The receptor was derived from a young man with active or convalescent COVID-19. The sequenced material came from peripheral blood. The chain employs TRBV4-1 and TRBJ2-1; D is uncertain. CDR3 DNA: TGCGCCAGCAGCCAAGATGAGAGTACAGACTACAATGAGCAGTTCTTC. It translates to CASSQDESTDYNEQFF.